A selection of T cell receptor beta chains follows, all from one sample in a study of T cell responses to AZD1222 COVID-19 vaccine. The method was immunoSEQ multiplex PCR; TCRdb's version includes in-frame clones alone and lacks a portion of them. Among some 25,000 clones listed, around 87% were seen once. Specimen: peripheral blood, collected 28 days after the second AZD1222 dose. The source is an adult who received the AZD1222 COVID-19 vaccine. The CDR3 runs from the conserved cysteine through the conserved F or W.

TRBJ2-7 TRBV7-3 CASSPGTSGRGIYEQYF
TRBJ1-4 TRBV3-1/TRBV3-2 CASSQGGTGEKLFF
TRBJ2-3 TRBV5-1 CASSLASSGRAGDTQYF
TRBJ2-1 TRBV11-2 CASSIRLAGVYNEQFF
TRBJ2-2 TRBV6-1 CASSEFSGRVRAGELFF
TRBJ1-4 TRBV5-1 CASSLPWRNNEKLFF
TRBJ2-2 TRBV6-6 CASSLQTVRTDFIGELFF
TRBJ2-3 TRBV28 CASSLLEVYTDTQYF
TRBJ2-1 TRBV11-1 CASSLAPPGQGYNEQFF
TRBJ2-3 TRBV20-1 CSASSAGGGTDTQYF
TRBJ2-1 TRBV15 CATSRGLAGLISSYNEQFF
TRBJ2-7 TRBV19 CATQGPGYYEQYF
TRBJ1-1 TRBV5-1 CASRPYMNTEAFF
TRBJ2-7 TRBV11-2 CASSLGSAGRYEQYF
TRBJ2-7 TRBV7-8 CASSLGVGAYEQYF
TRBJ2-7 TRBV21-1 CASSKGGAGDYEQYF
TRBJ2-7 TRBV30 CAWMPRGRLFRPPYEQYF
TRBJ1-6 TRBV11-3 CASSSITNSPLHF
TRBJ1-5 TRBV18 CASSLRQTINQPQHF
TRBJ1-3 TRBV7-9 CASSLDPHSGNTIYF
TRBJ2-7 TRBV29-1 CSAKTGQRSSYEQYF
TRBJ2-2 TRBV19 CASSTTPGQSNTGELFF
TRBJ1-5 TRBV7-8 CASSFTDSPQPQHF
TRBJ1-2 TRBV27 CASSLPVPDRGPQMCYGYTF
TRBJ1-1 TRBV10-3 CAISETLRNMNTEAFF